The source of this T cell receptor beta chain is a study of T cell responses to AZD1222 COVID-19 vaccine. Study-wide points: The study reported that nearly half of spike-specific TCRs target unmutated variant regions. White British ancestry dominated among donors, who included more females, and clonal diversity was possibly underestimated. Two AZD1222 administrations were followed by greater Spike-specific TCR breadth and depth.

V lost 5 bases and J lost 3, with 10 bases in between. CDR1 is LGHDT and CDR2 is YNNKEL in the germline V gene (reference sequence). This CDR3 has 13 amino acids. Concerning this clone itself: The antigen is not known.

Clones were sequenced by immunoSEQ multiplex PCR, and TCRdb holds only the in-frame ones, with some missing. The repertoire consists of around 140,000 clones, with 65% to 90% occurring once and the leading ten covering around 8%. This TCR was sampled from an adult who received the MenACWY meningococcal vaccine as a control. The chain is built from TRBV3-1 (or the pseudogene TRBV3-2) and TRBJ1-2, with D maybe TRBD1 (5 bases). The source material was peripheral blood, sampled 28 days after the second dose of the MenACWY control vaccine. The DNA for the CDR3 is TGTGCCAGCAGCTCCGGGGGGGACTATGGCTACACCTTC. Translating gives CASSSGGDYGYTF.